Listed below are T cell receptor beta chains from one sample, sequenced in a study of shared clonotypes between healthy human individuals. The assay was immunoSEQ multiplex PCR, and TCRdb's table has in-frame clones only and misses some. The table has 2 million to 3 million clones, approximately 93% seen once. The sample comprised naive CD4+ T cells from PBMCs. All receptors derive from a young man in good health. Some clones in this sample may be carry-over from other donors' samples. The CDR3 runs from the conserved cysteine through the conserved F or W. The D gene is left open where the match is weak.

d_gene	v_gene	j_gene	CDR3aa
-	TRBV6-5	TRBJ2-2	CASRRTGELFF
TRBD2	TRBV5-1	TRBJ2-1	CASSRGLAGVNEQFF
TRBD1	TRBV7-2	TRBJ1-5	CASSPTGRGQPQHF
TRBD1	TRBV19	TRBJ1-2	CASSHRGPRSGYTF
-	TRBV11-2	TRBJ2-3	CASSLDTSTDTQYF
TRBD2	TRBV11-2	TRBJ2-1	CASSFSGLAGNNEQFF
-	TRBV27	TRBJ2-1	CASSFSSSGSSTSEQFF
TRBD1	TRBV19	TRBJ1-5	CASSKDRQNQPQHF
-	TRBV18	TRBJ2-5	CASSPRTAQETQYF
-	TRBV6-1	TRBJ1-1	CASSVPVGGTEAFF
-	TRBV11-3	TRBJ2-2	CASSLVGRGTNTGELFF
TRBD1	TRBV9	TRBJ2-3	CASSVAGQGLGTQYF
-	TRBV6-1	TRBJ1-5	CASSEGIRSVSQHF
-	TRBV7-3	TRBJ1-2	CASSRLGGSGYTF
TRBD2	TRBV7-8	TRBJ2-1	CASSSNLGTSGTYNEQFF
-	TRBV5-1	TRBJ1-5	CASREGIRVDQPQHF
-	TRBV5-5	TRBJ1-2	CASSLSGVWVYTF
TRBD1	TRBV5-1	TRBJ2-3	CASSSGGQGADTQYF
-	TRBV5-1	TRBJ2-1	CASSLVSVAEQFF
-	TRBV6-5	TRBJ2-2	CASSYSHFVGELFF
TRBD1	TRBV10-3	TRBJ2-2	CAIKRQGNTGELFF
-	TRBV2	TRBJ1-5	CASSEMGSQHF
-	TRBV6-5	TRBJ2-7	CASRQKPDRPYEQYF
TRBD1	TRBV29-1	TRBJ1-2	CSVRGQGYGYTF
-	TRBV5-6	TRBJ2-7	CASSFDRIAYEQYF
-	TRBV30	TRBJ2-5	CAWSVDRVPQYF
-	TRBV11-2	TRBJ1-5	CASSLVIGQGPQHF
-	TRBV18	TRBJ2-5	CASSLYTILGTTKETQYF
-	TRBV23-1	TRBJ2-7	CASSQRDRIYEQYF